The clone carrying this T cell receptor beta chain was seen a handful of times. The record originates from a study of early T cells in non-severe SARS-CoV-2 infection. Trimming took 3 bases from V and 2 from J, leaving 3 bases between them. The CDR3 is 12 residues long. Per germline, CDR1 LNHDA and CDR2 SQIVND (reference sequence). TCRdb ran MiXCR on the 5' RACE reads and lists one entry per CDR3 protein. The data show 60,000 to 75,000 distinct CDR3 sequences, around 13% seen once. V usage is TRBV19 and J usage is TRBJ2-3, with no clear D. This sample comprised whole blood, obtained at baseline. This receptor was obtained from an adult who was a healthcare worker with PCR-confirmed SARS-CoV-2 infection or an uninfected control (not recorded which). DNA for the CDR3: TGTGCCAGTAGTATTGCCACAGATACGCAGTATTTT. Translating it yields CASSIATDTQYF.